The sample holds many counts of the clone carrying this TCR beta chain. The antigen is undetermined. Germline-derived CDR1 and CDR2 are LNHDA and SQIVND (reference sequence). The germline V and J ends were trimmed by 10 bases and 7 bases, with 17 bases remaining between them. This CDR3 is 13 amino acids long. This record belongs to a study of early T cells in non-severe SARS-CoV-2 infection. General study points: Sequences matched to VDJdb favored anti-spike CD8 responses, while private and CD4 specificities were missed.

Unique molecular identifiers were affixed to single, distinct cDNA molecules. Via MiXCR, TCRdb re-called the 5' RACE reads, giving one row per CDR3 protein. The table has approximately 45,000 distinct CDR3 sequences, 9.5% to 13% seen once. This receptor was obtained from an adult who was a healthcare worker with PCR-confirmed SARS-CoV-2 infection or an uninfected control (not recorded which). Sequencing was carried out using whole blood. The V gene is TRBV19, the J gene TRBJ2-1, with D perhaps matching TRBD1 (5 bases). CDR3 sequence (DNA): TGTGCCACCCAGGGTCGACAGAGAAATGAGCAGTTCTTC. Its translation: CATQGRQRNEQFF.